Each of the 13 T cell receptor beta chains below was sequenced from the same sample in a study of blood T cell repertoires in COVID-19. Profiling relied on immunoSEQ multiplex PCR, and the TCRdb table lists in-frame clones only, not all of them. The sample lists 60,000 or so clones, around 86% occurring once. The sequencing input was peripheral blood. These receptors originate from a human donor in a cohort sampled during active COVID-19.

The CDR3 region is CASSSPTGGGYTF. The CDR3 region has the DNA TGTGCCAGCAGCTCCCCCACAGGTGGTGGCTACACCTTC. The chain uses TRBV11-1 and TRBJ1-2, with a weak D call TRBD1 (5 bases). The CDR3 has 13 amino acids. Between the trimmed V and J ends, which lost 4 bases and 7 bases, there was a span of 13 bases. The germline V gene has CDR1 SGHAT and CDR2 FQDESV (reference sequence).

In this sample, this clone turned up a few times. V is TRBV7-2 and J is TRBJ1-1; D not resolved. V gave up 2 bases and J gave up 2 bases, with 12 bases separating them. The germline V gene encodes CDR1 SGHTA and CDR2 FQGNSA. This CDR3 is built from 15 residues. The CDR3 protein is CASSLLGLPNTEAFF. CDR3 in DNA: TGTGCCAGCAGCTTACTCGGACTGCCTAACACTGAAGCTTTCTTT.

The count of this clone is one. V and J are TRBV7-8 and TRBJ2-7; possible D gene TRBD1, 6 bases. The CDR3 has 13 amino acids. From germline, CDR1 is SGHVS and CDR2 FQNEAQ. Trimming removed 5 bases at V and 0 bases at J, with 8 bases between. CDR3 sequence: CASSTQGSYEQYV. For the CDR3, the DNA is TGTGCCAGCAGCACACAGGGCTCCTACGAGCAGTACGTC.

J is TRBJ2-5 and V is TRBV5-1, with D tentatively TRBD2 (5 bases). The CDR3 is 14 amino acids. Trimming cost V 4 bases and J 5 bases, with 15 bases left between them. Germline-derived CDR1 and CDR2 are SGHRS and YFSETQ. The chain's CDR3 is CASSVTTSGETQYF. DNA for the CDR3: TGCGCCAGCAGCGTTACTACCTCGGGGGAGACCCAGTACTTC.

V is TRBV5-1 and J is TRBJ2-1, with a weak D call TRBD1 (5 bases). The V gene lost 4 bases and the J gene lost 6 bases, with 17 bases spanning the gap. CDR1 and CDR2 (germline): SGHRS, YFSETQ. The CDR3 sequence is 15 residues long. The CDR3 DNA follows: TGCGCCAGCAGCAGGGGTCCGGGTCTATTCAATGAGCAGTTCTTC. Amino acid sequence: CASSRGPGLFNEQFF. Full variable domain (outside the CDR3, taken from reference TRBV5-1 and TRBJ2-1): KAGVTQTPRYLIKTRGQQVTLSCSPISGHRSVSWYQQTPGQGLQFLFEYFSETQRNKGNFPGRFSGRQFSNSRSEMNVSTLELGDSALYLCASSRGPGLFNEQFFGPGTRLTVL.

The CDR3 sequence: CASSTSGNTIYF. In nucleotides, the CDR3 is TGTGCCAGCAGCACCAGTGGAAACACCATATATTTT. The chain is built from TRBV14 and TRBJ1-3, with no clear D. The CDR3 sequence is 12 residues long. Trimming cost V 5 bases and J 3 bases, with 5 bases left between them. Germline values: CDR1 SGHDN, CDR2 FVKESK.

V and J are TRBV6-5 and TRBJ1-2; D might be TRBD1 (5 bases). V dropped 5 bases and J dropped 5 bases, with 12 bases sitting between them. The CDR3 contains 13 residues. The germline CDR1 and CDR2 sequences are MNHEY and SVGAGI. This CDR3 reads CASSTDSRYGYTF. CDR3 nucleotides: TGTGCCAGCAGTACTGACAGTCGGTATGGCTACACCTTC.

V gene TRBV15 combines with J gene TRBJ1-1, with D perhaps matching TRBD1 (6 bases). CDR3 size: 15 residues. Germline CDR1 reads LNHNV; CDR2 reads YYDKDF (reference sequence). V dropped 2 bases and J dropped 0 bases, with 10 bases sitting between them. CDR3 in amino acids: CATSRLQGLNTEAFF. The CDR3 DNA reads as TGTGCCACCAGCAGATTACAGGGTTTGAACACTGAAGCTTTCTTT.

This clone was seen only a few times. The chain combines TRBV6-6 with TRBJ2-7; tentative D call: TRBD2 (6 bases). The CDR3 is 13 amino acids. CDR1 MNHNY and CDR2 SVGAGI come from the germline V gene (reference sequence). This chain's CDR3 is CATAGPRTYEQYV. The CDR3 DNA reads as TGTGCTACTGCGGGGCCGAGAACCTACGAGCAGTACGTC.

The chain recombines TRBV15 with TRBJ1-6; 10 bases fit TRBD1. This CDR3 has 16 amino acids. Per germline, CDR1 LNHNV and CDR2 YYDKDF (reference sequence). V was pared by 0 bases and J by 9 bases, with 5 bases of the junction left unmatched. In DNA, the CDR3 is TGTGCCACCAGCAGAGATTGGGGACAGGGGTCTTCACCCCTCCACTTT. Amino acids: CATSRDWGQGSSPLHF.

The chain joins TRBV19 to TRBJ1-2, with 9 bases lining up with TRBD1. The CDR3 covers 16 residues. The V gene's germline CDR1 is LNHDA and CDR2 SQIVND (reference sequence). V was clipped by 4 bases and J by 13 bases; unmatched bases: 19. Here the CDR3 reads CASSTLGLGTGHQFTF. The CDR3 nucleotides read TGTGCCAGTAGTACCCTCGGGTTGGGGACAGGGCACCAGTTCACCTTC. Using reference TRBV19 and TRBJ1-2 for the parts outside the CDR3, the full variable domain is DGGITQSPKYLFRKEGQNVTLSCEQNLNHDAMYWYRQDPGQGLRLIYYSQIVNDFQKGDIAEGYSVSREKKESFPLTVTSAQKNPTAFYLCASSTLGLGTGHQFTFGSGTRLTVV.

This clone was observed once. The chain couples TRBV18 to TRBJ2-5; perhaps TRBD2 as D (6 bases). CDR3 length: 14 amino acids. V was shortened by 4 bases and J by 3 bases, with 12 bases between the two germline ends. CDR1 is KGHSH and CDR2 is LQKENI in the germline V gene. CDR3 amino acids: CASSRGGREETQYF. CDR3 in DNA: TGTGCCAGCTCACGAGGAGGGAGAGAAGAGACCCAGTACTTC.

This clone was seen a few times. The rearrangement joins TRBV27 to TRBJ2-1; D is perhaps TRBD1 (6 bases). The germline V gene encodes CDR1 MNHEY and CDR2 SMNVEV (reference sequence). The V and J ends lost 7 bases and 9 bases respectively, with 19 bases between them. This CDR3 region has 14 residues. The CDR3: CASNPVTGDREQFF. CDR3 DNA: TGTGCCAGCAACCCAGTGACAGGCGACCGTGAGCAGTTCTTC.